This T cell receptor (beta chain) stems from a study of CD8 T cells in Susac syndrome. At the level of the study: Patients with Susac syndrome, at blood draw, were therapy-naive, on corticosteroids, or on intravenous immunoglobulin alone.

It was with random hexamers that 0.5 to 1 ug RNA was reverse transcribed. MiXCR was run by TCRdb on the immunoSEQ multiplex PCR reads, yielding one entry per CDR3 protein. The sample shows under 150,000 distinct CDR3 sequences, 85% to 95% of them seen only once. Trimming cost V 3 bases and J 2 bases, with 10 bases left between them. CDR1 and CDR2 from the germline V gene are SNHLY and FYNNEI. The CDR3 spans 14 residues. This sequence was found in a human donor with Susac syndrome. The sample consisted of CD4+ T cells from PBMCs. The rearrangement joins TRBV2 to TRBJ2-5; D gene unclear. As DNA, the CDR3 is TGTGCCAGCAGTGATAGGGTCAGACAAGAGACCCAGTACTTC. The encoded protein is CASSDRVRQETQYF.